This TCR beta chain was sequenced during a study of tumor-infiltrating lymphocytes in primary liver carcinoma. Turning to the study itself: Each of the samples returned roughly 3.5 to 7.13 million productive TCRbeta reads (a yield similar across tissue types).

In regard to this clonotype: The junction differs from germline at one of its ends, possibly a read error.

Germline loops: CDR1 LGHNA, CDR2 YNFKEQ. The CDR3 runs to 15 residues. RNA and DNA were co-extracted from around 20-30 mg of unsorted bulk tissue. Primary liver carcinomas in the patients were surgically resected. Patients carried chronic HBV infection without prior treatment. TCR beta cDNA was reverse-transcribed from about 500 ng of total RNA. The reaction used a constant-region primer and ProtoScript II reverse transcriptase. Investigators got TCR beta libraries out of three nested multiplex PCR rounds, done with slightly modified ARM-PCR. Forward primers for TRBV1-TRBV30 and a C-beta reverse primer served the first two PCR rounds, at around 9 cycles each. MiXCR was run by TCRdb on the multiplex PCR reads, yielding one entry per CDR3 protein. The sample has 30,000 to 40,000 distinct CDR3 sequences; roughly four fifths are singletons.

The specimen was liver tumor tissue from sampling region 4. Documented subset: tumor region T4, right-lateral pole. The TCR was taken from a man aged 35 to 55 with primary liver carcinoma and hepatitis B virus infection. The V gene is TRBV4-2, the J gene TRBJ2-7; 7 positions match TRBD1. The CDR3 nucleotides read TGTGCCAGCAACCAAGAGAGGGACAGCTCCTACGAGCACTACTTC. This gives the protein CASNQERDSSYEHYF.